This T cell receptor beta chain was identified during a study of blood T cell repertoires in COVID-19. Study-level information: PBMCs, B-cell-depleted T cells, or T cells were the source of the cDNA or gDNA that made up the material.

Study members were between roughly 18 and 89 years old and lived in fewer than 30 US regions. Profiled with immunoSEQ multiplex PCR; TCRdb holds only in-frame clones, not every one. The repertoire includes under 400,000 clones, approximately 91% of them detected once, and approximately 1% sits in the top ten. V was cut by 5 bases and J by 1 base, with 13 bases left in between. CDR3 size: 15 residues. The germline V gene has CDR1 SGHVS and CDR2 FQNEAQ. Specimen: PBMCs or T cells enriched from blood (not recorded which). The TCR originated in a woman under 40 who had been exposed to COVID-19. This sequence joins TRBV7-8 and TRBJ2-3, with unresolved D. In DNA form, the CDR3 reads TGTGCCAGCAGCGCCTCAGGTAGTCGCACAGATACGCAGTATTTT. Translated: CASSASGSRTDTQYF. Based on the CDR3 plus reference TRBV7-8 and TRBJ2-3, the full variable domain is GAGVSQSPRYKVAKRGQDVALRCDPISGHVSLFWYQQALGQGPEFLTYFQNEAQLDKSGLPSDRFFAERPEGSVSTLKIQRTQQEDSAVYLCASSASGSRTDTQYFGPGTRLTVL.